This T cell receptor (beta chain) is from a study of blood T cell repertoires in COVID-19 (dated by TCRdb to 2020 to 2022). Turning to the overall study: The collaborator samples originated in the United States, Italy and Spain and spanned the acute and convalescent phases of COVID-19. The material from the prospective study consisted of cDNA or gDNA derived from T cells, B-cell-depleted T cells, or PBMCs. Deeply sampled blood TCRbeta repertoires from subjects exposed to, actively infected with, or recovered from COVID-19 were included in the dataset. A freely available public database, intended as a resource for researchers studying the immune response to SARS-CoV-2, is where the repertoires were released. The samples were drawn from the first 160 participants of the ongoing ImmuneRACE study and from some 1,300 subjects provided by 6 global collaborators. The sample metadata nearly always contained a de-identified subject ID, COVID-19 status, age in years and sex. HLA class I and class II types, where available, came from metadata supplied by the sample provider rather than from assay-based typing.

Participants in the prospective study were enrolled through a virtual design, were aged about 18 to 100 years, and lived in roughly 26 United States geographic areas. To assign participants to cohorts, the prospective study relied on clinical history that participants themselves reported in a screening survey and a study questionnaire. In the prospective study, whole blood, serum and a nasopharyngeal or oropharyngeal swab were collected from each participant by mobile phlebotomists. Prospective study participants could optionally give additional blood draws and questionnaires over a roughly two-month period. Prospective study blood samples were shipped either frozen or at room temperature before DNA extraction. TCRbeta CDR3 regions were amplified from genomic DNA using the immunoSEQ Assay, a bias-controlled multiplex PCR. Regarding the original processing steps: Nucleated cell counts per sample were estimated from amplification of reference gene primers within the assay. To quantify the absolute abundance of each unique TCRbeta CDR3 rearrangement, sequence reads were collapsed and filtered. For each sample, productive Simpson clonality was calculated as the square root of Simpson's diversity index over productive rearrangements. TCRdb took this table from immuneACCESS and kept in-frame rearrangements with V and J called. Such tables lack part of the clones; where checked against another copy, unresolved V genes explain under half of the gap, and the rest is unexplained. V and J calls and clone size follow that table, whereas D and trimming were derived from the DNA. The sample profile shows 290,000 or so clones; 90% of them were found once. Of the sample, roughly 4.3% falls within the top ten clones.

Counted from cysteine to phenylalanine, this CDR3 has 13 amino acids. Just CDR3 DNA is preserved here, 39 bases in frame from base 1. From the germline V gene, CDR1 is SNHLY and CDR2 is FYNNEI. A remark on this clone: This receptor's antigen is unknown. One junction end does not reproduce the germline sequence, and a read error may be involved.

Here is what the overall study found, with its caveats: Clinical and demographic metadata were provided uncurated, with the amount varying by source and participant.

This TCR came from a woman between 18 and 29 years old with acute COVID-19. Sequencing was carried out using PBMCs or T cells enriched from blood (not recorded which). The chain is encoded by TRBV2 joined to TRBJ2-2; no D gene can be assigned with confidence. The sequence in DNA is TGTGCCAGCAGGGAAGACAACGCCGGGGAGCTGTTTTTT. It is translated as CASREDNAGELFF.